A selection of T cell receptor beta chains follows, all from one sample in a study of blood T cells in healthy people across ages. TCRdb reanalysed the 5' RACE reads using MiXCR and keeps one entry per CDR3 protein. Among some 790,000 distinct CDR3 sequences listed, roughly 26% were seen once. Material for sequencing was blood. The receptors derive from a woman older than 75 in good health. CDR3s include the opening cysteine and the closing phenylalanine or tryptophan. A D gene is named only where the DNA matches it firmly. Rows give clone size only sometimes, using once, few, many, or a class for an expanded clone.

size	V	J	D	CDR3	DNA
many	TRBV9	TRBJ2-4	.	CASSVDGRGAKNIQYF	TGTGCCAGCAGCGTAGACGGCAGGGGAGCCAAAAACATTCAGTACTTC
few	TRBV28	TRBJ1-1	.	CASSLGPPKAEAFF	TGTGCCAGCAGTCTCGGGCCCCCGAAGGCTGAAGCTTTCTTT
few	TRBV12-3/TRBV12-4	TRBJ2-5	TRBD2	CASNPIAGGRTEQYF	TGTGCCAGCAATCCGATAGCGGGGGGGCGGACTGAGCAGTACTTC
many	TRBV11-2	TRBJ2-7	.	CASSLPAGVEQYF	TGTGCCAGCAGCTTACCCGCAGGGGTCGAGCAGTACTTC
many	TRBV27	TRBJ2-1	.	CASSQDSRSYNEQFF	TGTGCCAGCAGTCAGGACAGCCGCTCCTACAATGAGCAGTTCTTC
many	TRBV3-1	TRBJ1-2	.	CASRDRQRTNYGYTF	TGTGCCAGCAGAGATCGACAGCGCACTAACTATGGCTACACCTTC
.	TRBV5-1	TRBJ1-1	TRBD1	CASSWMGQGNTEAFF	TGCGCCAGCAGCTGGATGGGACAGGGGAACACTGAAGCTTTCTTT
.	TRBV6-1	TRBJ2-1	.	CASSRVAAGTISYNEQFF	TGTGCCAGCAGCCGGGTGGCCGCCGGGACAATCTCCTACAATGAGCAGTTCTTC
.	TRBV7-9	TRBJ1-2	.	CAHDSPYAAYGYTF	TGTGCCCACGACAGCCCATACGCTGCCTATGGCTACACCTTC
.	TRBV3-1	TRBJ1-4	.	CASSQVPGEKLFF	TGTGCCAGCAGCCAAGTACCAGGTGAAAAACTGTTTTTT
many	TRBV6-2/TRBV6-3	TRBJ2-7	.	CASSDSYEQYF	TGTGCCAGCAGCGACTCCTACGAGCAGTACTTC
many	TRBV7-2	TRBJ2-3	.	CASSLSAGARGLTDTQYF	TGTGCCAGCAGCTTATCGGCAGGGGCTCGAGGTCTCACAGATACGCAGTATTTT
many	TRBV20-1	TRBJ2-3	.	CSITGSSTDTQYF	TGCAGTATTACAGGTTCTAGCACAGATACGCAGTATTTT
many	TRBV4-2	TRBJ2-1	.	CASSKIDLGNEQFF	TGTGCCAGCAGCAAGATAGACTTGGGAAATGAGCAGTTCTTC
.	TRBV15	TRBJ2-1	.	CATSRYSGLAGSDEQFF	TGTGCCACCAGCAGGTACTCGGGACTGGCGGGTAGCGATGAGCAGTTCTTC
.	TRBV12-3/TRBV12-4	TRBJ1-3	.	CASGSAGAGGNTIYF	TGTGCCAGTGGAAGCGCAGGGGCAGGAGGAAACACCATATATTTT
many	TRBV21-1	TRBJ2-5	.	CASSKGGGPSLQETQYF	TGTGCCAGCAGCAAAGGGGGCGGGCCCAGCCTCCAAGAGACCCAGTACTTC
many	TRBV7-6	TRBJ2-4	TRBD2	CASSLGPSGGIAKNIQYF	TGTGCCAGCAGCTTAGGGCCTAGCGGGGGCATAGCCAAAAACATTCAGTACTTC
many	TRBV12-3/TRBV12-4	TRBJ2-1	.	CASSLQVTEQFF	TGTGCCAGCAGTCTACAGGTAACTGAGCAGTTCTTC
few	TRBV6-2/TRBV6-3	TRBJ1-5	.	CASSTTPGGNQPQHF	TGTGCCAGCAGTACGACCCCGGGGGGCAATCAGCCCCAGCATTTT
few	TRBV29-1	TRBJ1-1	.	CSAYGGFLRGTEAFF	TGCAGTGCCTACGGGGGTTTCCTAAGGGGCACTGAAGCTTTCTTT
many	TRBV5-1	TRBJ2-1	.	CASSWGIAGASYNEQFF	TGCGCCAGCAGCTGGGGGATCGCGGGGGCCTCCTACAATGAGCAGTTCTTC
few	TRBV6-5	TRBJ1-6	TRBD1	CASSRRQGGYSPLHF	TGTGCCAGCAGTCGGAGACAGGGGGGTTATTCACCCCTCCACTTT
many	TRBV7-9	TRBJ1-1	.	CASSPLGGATEAFF	TGTGCCAGCAGCCCCCTCGGGGGGGCCACTGAAGCTTTCTTT
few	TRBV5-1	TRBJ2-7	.	CASSLSIGNEQYF	TGCGCCAGCAGCTTATCCATCGGGAACGAGCAGTACTTC
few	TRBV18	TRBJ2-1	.	CASSRGGTPVGFF	TGTGCCAGCTCACGAGGGGGGACCCCGGTCGGGTTCTTC
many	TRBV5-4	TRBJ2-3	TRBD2	CASSFERGGLRTDTQYF	TGTGCCAGCAGCTTCGAGCGGGGGGGTTTGCGCACAGATACGCAGTATTTT
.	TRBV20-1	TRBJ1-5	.	CSAREGRYSNQPQHF	TGCAGTGCTAGAGAGGGCAGGTACAGCAATCAGCCCCAGCATTTT
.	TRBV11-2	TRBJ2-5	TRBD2	CASSFTSGGFQETQYF	TGTGCCAGCAGCTTTACTAGCGGGGGGTTCCAAGAGACCCAGTACTTC
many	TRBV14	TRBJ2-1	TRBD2	CASSQTSGGPGYNEQFF	TGTGCCAGCAGCCAGACTAGCGGGGGGCCAGGCTACAATGAGCAGTTCTTC
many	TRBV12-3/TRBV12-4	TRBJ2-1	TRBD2	CASSLALAGQDEQFF	TGTGCCAGCAGTTTAGCACTAGCGGGGCAGGATGAGCAGTTCTTC
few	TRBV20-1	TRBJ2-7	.	CSAPNPEPKRYEQYF	TGCAGTGCCCCCAACCCGGAACCGAAAAGATACGAGCAGTACTTC
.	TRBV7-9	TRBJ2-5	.	CASSYSQRTQETQYF	TGTGCCAGCAGTTACTCTCAGCGGACCCAAGAGACCCAGTACTTC
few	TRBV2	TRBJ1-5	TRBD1	CASSEAGQQGLEPQHF	TGTGCCAGCAGTGAAGCAGGTCAACAGGGGTTGGAGCCCCAGCATTTT
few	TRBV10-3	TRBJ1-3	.	CAISRGTGNTIYF	TGTGCCATCAGCAGGGGAACTGGAAACACCATATATTTT
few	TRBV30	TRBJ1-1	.	CAWNPMAEAFF	TGTGCCTGGAACCCGATGGCTGAAGCTTTCTTT